Here is one TCR beta chain with its context. Its antigen is undetermined. This entry belongs to a study of T cell clones after liver transplantation. Study details: HCV positivity affected three of eight recipients; the rest lacked autoimmune or viral indications. Samples came pre-transplant, pre-randomization before withdrawal, and post-randomization after withdrawal ended. Findings and caveats of the study: Low donor cell numbers restricted donor-reactive repertoire measurement in a couple of subjects. Post-transplant, graft-donor-reactive CD4 TCRbeta sequences in blood dropped significantly in most of the 8 subjects.

Here immunoSEQ multiplex PCR was the method, and the copy in TCRdb shows in-frame clones only, minus some. The sample consists of roughly 15,000 clones, approximately 86% of them appearing once. Trimming cost V 4 bases and J 6 bases, with 17 bases left between them. CDR1 is SGDLS, CDR2 YYNGEE, per germline. The CDR3 spans 14 residues. The source was CD8+ T cells from blood, collected about 50 months after liver transplant. The chain links TRBV9 to TRBJ2-7; tentative D call: TRBD2 (5 bases). The TCR sequence derives from a human patient who received a liver transplant. Some T cells may possibly be graft donor cells. The CDR3 region is CASSPSGLPGEQYF. The CDR3 bases are TGTGCCAGCAGCCCCTCTGGACTCCCGGGCGAGCAGTACTTC.